This entry concerns a single TCR beta chain. Its antigen is undetermined. This CDR3 contains 16 residues. CDR1 and CDR2 from the germline V gene are SGHDT and YYEEEE. Trimming removed 2 bases at V and 0 bases at J, with 12 bases between. At the deep level, the assay was run. Sorted-subset replicate PCR reactions were performed with roughly 200 ng DNA, corresponding to tens of thousands of T cell genomes. TCRdb's copy holds only in-frame clones and misses some; the assay was immunoSEQ multiplex PCR. The sample records under 2,500,000 clones, about 94% being singletons. The record originates from a study of shared clonotypes between healthy human individuals. Findings of the study overall: Among a handful of donors, about 4.6% of naive CD4 clonotypes were found in common.

All donors were Caucasian adults living in Nashville, Tennessee. The receptor's source is a man between 18 and 35 years old in good health. The V and J genes are TRBV5-6 and TRBJ2-1; D gene unclear. Sequenced sample: naive CD4+ T cells sorted from blood. Subset defined: CD45RA+ positively selected. The CDR3 region is CASSFSSVGSYNEQFF. CDR3 DNA sequence: TGTGCCAGCAGCTTCTCGTCTGTGGGCTCCTACAATGAGCAGTTCTTC.